A selection of T cell receptor beta chains follows, all from one sample in a study of T cell responses to AZD1222 COVID-19 vaccine. Sequencing used immunoSEQ multiplex PCR; TCRdb keeps in-frame clones, though not all of them. The data hold about 140,000 clones, with more than 70% observed a single time. The sample here was peripheral blood, taken 28 days after the second AZD1222 dose. The source of these receptors is an adult who received the AZD1222 COVID-19 vaccine. The CDR3 runs from the conserved cysteine through the conserved F or W. The order of the fields is V gene, CDR3 length, D gene, clone size, J gene, CDR3 DNA, CDR3 protein. The D gene is left open where the match is weak. Clone size, where shown, is once, few, many, or a class for clones that have expanded.

TRBV3-1/TRBV3-2	18	TRBD2	-	TRBJ2-5	TGTGCCAGCAGCCAAGGCCTGAGGGATAGCGGGGGACCGGAGACCCAGTACTTC	CASSQGLRDSGGPETQYF
TRBV5-3	13	TRBD1	-	TRBJ1-2	TGTGCCAGAAGCCCAGGACAGGCCCCTGGCTACACCTTC	CARSPGQAPGYTF
TRBV28	13	TRBD2	once	TRBJ2-1	TGTGCCAGCACCACTAGCGGGGGCCTTGAGCAGTTCTTC	CASTTSGGLEQFF
TRBV25-1	16	TRBD1	-	TRBJ2-7	TGTGCCAGCAGTGACCCCAAGGGCAGGGGGTCCTACGAGCAGTACTTC	CASSDPKGRGSYEQYF
TRBV5-1	14	-	few	TRBJ1-2	TGCGCCAGCAGCTTCGATTCAGGGCTCTATGGCTACACCTTC	CASSFDSGLYGYTF
TRBV10-2	11	-	-	TRBJ1-1	TGCGCCAGCACCACCGGGGGGACGGCTTTCTTT	CASTTGGTAFF
TRBV10-3	15	-	-	TRBJ2-2	TGTGCCATCAGTGAGCACGGACCGAACACCGGGGAGCTGTTTTTT	CAISEHGPNTGELFF
TRBV6-2/TRBV6-3	15	-	-	TRBJ1-5	TGTGCCAGCAGTGGGCCCGGGACGCAGAATCAGCCCCAGCATTTT	CASSGPGTQNQPQHF
TRBV7-9	14	TRBD1	-	TRBJ1-4	TGTGCCAGCAGCCGAACAGGGGTGGAGGAAAAACTGTTTTTT	CASSRTGVEEKLFF
TRBV6-6	10	-	-	TRBJ1-2	TGTGCCAGCAGGGGAGGCGGCTACACCTTC	CASRGGGYTF